The sequence of this TCR beta chain was determined in a study of blood T cell repertoires in COVID-19. Study-wide background: Some COVID-19 samples were acute and others convalescent; all came from the United States, Italy and Spain. Sources were T cells, B-cell-depleted T cells, or PBMCs; the material itself was cDNA or gDNA.

Authors' analysis steps: Amplifying reference gene primers gave estimates of nucleated cell counts. Sequencing was performed with immunoSEQ multiplex PCR; in TCRdb, only in-frame clones are kept and a portion is missing. V, J and clone size were drawn from that table, and D and trimming were deduced from the DNA. The data show about 160,000 clones, approximately 88% seen once. This clonotype originated in a woman aged 60-75 years who had recovered from COVID-19. Sequences were obtained from peripheral blood.

The CDR3 region has the DNA TGTGCCAGCAGCTTAGACAGGGGAGCTGAAGCTTTCTTT. Translating gives CASSLDRGAEAFF. V is TRBV11-2 and J is TRBJ1-1, with D perhaps TRBD1 (6 bases). This CDR3 is 13 amino acids long. The germline gives CDR1 SGHAT, CDR2 FQNNGV. Trimming cost V 0 bases and J 6 bases, with 8 bases left between them.